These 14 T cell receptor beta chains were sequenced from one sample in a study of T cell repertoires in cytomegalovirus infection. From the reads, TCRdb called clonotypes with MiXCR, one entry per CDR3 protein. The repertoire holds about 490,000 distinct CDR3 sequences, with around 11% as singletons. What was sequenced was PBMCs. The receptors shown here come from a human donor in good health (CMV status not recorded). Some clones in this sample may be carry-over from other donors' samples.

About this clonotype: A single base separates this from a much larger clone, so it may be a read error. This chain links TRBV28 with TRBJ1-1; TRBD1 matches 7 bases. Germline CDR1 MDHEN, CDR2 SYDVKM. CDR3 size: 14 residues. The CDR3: CASSPTGSGTETFF. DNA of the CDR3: TGTGCCAGCAGTCCGACAGGGTCGGGCACTGAAACTTTCTTT.

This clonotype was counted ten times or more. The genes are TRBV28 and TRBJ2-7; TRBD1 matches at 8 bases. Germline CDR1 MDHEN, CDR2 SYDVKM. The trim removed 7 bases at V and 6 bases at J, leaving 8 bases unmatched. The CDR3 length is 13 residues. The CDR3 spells CASKGQGAVEQYF. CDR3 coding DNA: TGTGCCAGCAAGGGCCAGGGGGCGGTCGAGCAGTACTTC.

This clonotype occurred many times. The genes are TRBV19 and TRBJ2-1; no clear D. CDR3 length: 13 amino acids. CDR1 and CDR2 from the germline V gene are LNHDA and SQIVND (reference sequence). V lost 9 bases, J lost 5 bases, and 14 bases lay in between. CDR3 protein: CASSYIADNEQFF. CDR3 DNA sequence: TGTGCCAGCTCGTATATTGCCGACAATGAGCAGTTCTTC.

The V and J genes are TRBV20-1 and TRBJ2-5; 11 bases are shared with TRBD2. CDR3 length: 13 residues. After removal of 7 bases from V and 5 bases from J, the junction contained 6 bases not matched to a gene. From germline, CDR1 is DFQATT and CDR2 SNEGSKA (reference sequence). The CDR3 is CSVTTSGDETQYF. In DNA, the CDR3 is TGCAGTGTAACGACTAGCGGGGACGAGACCCAGTACTTC.

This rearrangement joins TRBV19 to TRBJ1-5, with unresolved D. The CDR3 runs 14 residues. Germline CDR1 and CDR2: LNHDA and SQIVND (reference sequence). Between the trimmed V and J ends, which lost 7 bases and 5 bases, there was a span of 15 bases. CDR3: CASTSSEGYQPQHF. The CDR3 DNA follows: TGTGCCAGTACGAGTTCCGAGGGATATCAGCCCCAGCATTTT. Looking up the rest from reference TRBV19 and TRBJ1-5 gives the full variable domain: DGGITQSPKYLFRKEGQNVTLSCEQNLNHDAMYWYRQDPGQGLRLIYYSQIVNDFQKGDIAEGYSVSREKKESFPLTVTSAQKNPTAFYLCASTSSEGYQPQHFGDGTRLSIL.

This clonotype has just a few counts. CDR3 sequence (DNA): TGTGCCAGCAGTCCTTGGGAGGGTCTGAACACTGAAGCTTTCTTT. It is translated as CASSPWEGLNTEAFF. The V call is TRBV12-3 or TRBV12-4, the J call TRBJ1-1; no definite D call. This CDR3 is 15 amino acids long. The V and J ends lost 5 bases and 0 bases respectively, with 13 bases between them.

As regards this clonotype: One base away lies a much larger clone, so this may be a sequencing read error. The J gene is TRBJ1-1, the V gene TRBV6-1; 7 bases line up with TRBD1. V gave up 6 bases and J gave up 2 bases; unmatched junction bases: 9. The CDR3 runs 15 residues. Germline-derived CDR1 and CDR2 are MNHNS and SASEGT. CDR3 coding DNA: TGTGCCAGCAGGAGGATAGGGGGCTTTAACACTGAAGCTTTCTTT. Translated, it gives CASRRIGGFNTEAFF.

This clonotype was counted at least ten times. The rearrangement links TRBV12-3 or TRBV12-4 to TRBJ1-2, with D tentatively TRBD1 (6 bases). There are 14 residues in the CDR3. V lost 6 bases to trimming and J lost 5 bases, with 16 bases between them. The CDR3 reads CASRGTGHRYGYTF. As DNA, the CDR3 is TGTGCCAGCAGGGGAACGGGACACCGGTATGGCTACACCTTC.

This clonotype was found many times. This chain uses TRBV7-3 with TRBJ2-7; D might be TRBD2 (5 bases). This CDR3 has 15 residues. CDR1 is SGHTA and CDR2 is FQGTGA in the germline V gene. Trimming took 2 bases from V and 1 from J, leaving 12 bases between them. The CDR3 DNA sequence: TGTGCCAGCAGCTTAGAGGGCGGGCCTTCCTACGAGCAGTACTTC. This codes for CASSLEGGPSYEQYF.

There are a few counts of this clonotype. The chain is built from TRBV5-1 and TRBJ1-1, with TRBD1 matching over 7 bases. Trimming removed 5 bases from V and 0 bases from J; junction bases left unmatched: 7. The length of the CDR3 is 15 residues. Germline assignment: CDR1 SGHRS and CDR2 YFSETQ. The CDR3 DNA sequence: TGCGCCAGCAGTCTGGACAGGTCGATGAACACTGAAGCTTTCTTT. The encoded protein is CASSLDRSMNTEAFF. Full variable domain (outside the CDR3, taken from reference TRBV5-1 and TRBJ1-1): KAGVTQTPRYLIKTRGQQVTLSCSPISGHRSVSWYQQTPGQGLQFLFEYFSETQRNKGNFPGRFSGRQFSNSRSEMNVSTLELGDSALYLCASSLDRSMNTEAFFGQGTRLTVV.

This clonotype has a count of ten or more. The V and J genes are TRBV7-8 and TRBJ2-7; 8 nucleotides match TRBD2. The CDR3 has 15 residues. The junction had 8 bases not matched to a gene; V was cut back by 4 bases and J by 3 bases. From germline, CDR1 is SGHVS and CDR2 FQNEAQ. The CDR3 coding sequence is TGTGCCAGCAGCTACCTCCCCGGGACTAGCTACGAGCAGTACTTC. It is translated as CASSYLPGTSYEQYF. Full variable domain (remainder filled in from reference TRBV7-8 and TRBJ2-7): GAGVSQSPRYKVAKRGQDVALRCDPISGHVSLFWYQQALGQGPEFLTYFQNEAQLDKSGLPSDRFFAERPEGSVSTLKIQRTQQEDSAVYLCASSYLPGTSYEQYFGPGTRLTVT.

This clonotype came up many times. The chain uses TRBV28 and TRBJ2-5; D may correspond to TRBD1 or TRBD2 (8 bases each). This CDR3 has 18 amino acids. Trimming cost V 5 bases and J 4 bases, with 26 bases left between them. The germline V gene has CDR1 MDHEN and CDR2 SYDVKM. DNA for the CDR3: TGTGCCAGCAGTCTCGGGGGGGACAGGCGTCGAAAAGGAGAGACCCAGTACTTC. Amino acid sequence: CASSLGGDRRRKGETQYF.

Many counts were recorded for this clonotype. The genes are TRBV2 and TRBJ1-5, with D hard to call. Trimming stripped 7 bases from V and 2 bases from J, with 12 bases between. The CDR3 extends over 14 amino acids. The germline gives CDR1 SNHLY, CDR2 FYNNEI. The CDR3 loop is CASTPRRGNQPQHF. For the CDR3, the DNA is TGTGCCAGCACCCCCCGGCGAGGCAATCAGCCCCAGCATTTT.

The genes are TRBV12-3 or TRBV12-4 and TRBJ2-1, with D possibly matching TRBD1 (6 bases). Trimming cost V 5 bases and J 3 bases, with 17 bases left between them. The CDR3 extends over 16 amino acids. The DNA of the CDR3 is TGTGCCAGCAGTCTGATGTGGGGGCGCATCTACAATGAGCAGTTCTTC. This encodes CASSLMWGRIYNEQFF.